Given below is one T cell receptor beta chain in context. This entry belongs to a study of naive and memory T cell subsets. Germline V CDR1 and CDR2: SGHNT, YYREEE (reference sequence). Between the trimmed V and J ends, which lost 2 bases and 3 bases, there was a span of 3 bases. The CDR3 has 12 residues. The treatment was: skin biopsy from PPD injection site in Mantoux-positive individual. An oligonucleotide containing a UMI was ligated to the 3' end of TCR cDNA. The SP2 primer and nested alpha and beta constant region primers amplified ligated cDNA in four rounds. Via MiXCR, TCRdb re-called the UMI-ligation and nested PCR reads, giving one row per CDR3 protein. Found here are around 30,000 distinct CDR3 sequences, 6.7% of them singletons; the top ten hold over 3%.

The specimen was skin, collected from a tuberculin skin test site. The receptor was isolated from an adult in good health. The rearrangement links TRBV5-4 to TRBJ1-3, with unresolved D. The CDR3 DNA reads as TGTGCCAGCAGCTTTTTTGGAAACACCATATATTTT. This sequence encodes CASSFFGNTIYF. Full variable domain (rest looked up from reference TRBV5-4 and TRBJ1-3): ETGVTQSPTHLIKTRGQQVTLRCSSQSGHNTVSWYQQALGQGPQFIFQYYREEENGRGNFPPRFSGLQFPNYSSELNVNALELDDSALYLCASSFFGNTIYFGEGSWLTVV.